Listed below are T cell receptor beta chains from one sample, sequenced in a study of Ad26.COV2.S vaccination and SARS-CoV-2 variants. Clones were sequenced by immunoSEQ multiplex PCR, and TCRdb holds only the in-frame ones, with some missing. The profile covers around 400,000 clones, with 90% appearing a single time and more than 10% taken by the ten largest. The input for sequencing was peripheral blood, taken in a trial of Ad26.COV2.S vaccine versus placebo. The receptor set was obtained from a person between 18 and 65 years old who received the Ad26.COV2.S COVID-19 vaccine or a placebo. Each CDR3 is given with its conserved first and last residue. Fields, in order: V gene, D gene, clone size, CDR3 length, J gene, CDR3 DNA, CDR3 protein. The D gene is left open where the match is weak. Only some rows state a clone size, as once, few, many or a class for expanded clones.

V gene: TRBV27
D gene: .
clone size: once
CDR3 length: 14
J gene: TRBJ2-1
CDR3 DNA: TGTGCCAGCAGTTTCCCTGGGAGAGACAATGAGCAGTTCTTC
CDR3 protein: CASSFPGRDNEQFF

V gene: TRBV29-1
D gene: TRBD2
clone size: .
CDR3 length: 14
J gene: TRBJ2-3
CDR3 DNA: TGCAGCGTTGACGCCGGGAGGTTGACAGATACGCAGTATTTT
CDR3 protein: CSVDAGRLTDTQYF

V gene: TRBV5-1
D gene: TRBD1
clone size: .
CDR3 length: 14
J gene: TRBJ2-5
CDR3 DNA: TGCGCCAGCAGCTCGGGACAGGACAAAGAGACCCAGTACTTC
CDR3 protein: CASSSGQDKETQYF

V gene: TRBV4-1
D gene: TRBD1
clone size: .
CDR3 length: 14
J gene: TRBJ2-1
CDR3 DNA: TGCGCCAGCAGCCAAGGACAGGGAATCAATGAGCAGTTCTTC
CDR3 protein: CASSQGQGINEQFF

V gene: TRBV27
D gene: .
clone size: .
CDR3 length: 13
J gene: TRBJ2-7
CDR3 DNA: TGTGCCAGCGGGGGCGCGGTGAACTACGAGCAGTACTTC
CDR3 protein: CASGGAVNYEQYF

V gene: TRBV9
D gene: .
clone size: .
CDR3 length: 15
J gene: TRBJ1-3
CDR3 DNA: TGTGCCAGCAGCGTCACCCAGGATACTGGAAACACCATATATTTT
CDR3 protein: CASSVTQDTGNTIYF

V gene: TRBV6-5
D gene: .
clone size: .
CDR3 length: 12
J gene: TRBJ1-2
CDR3 DNA: TGTGCCAGCAGTTCAAGCAACTATGGCTACACCTTC
CDR3 protein: CASSSSNYGYTF

V gene: TRBV20-1
D gene: .
clone size: .
CDR3 length: 14
J gene: TRBJ1-1
CDR3 DNA: TGCAGTGCTAGTGACCGAAGGGTAACGGGGACCGCTTTCTTT
CDR3 protein: CSASDRRVTGTAFF

V gene: TRBV7-2
D gene: TRBD2
clone size: .
CDR3 length: 16
J gene: TRBJ2-1
CDR3 DNA: TGTGCCAGCAGCCGGACTAGCGGGGCAGGTTTCAATGAGCAGTTCTTC
CDR3 protein: CASSRTSGAGFNEQFF

V gene: TRBV28
D gene: .
clone size: .
CDR3 length: 19
J gene: TRBJ2-7
CDR3 DNA: TGTGCCAGCAGTTTATTTTACCCCTCTGGTGTCAGGACGCCCTACGAGCAGTACTTC
CDR3 protein: CASSLFYPSGVRTPYEQYF

V gene: TRBV27
D gene: .
clone size: .
CDR3 length: 15
J gene: TRBJ1-3
CDR3 DNA: TGTGCCAGCAGTCTCTCCGGGACCTCTGGAAACACCATATATTTT
CDR3 protein: CASSLSGTSGNTIYF

V gene: TRBV5-4
D gene: .
clone size: few
CDR3 length: 15
J gene: TRBJ1-1
CDR3 DNA: TGTGCCAGCAGCTTGGGAGGTGGGGTAAACACTGAAGCTTTCTTT
CDR3 protein: CASSLGGGVNTEAFF